A single sample is the source of the 15 T cell receptor beta chains below, sequenced in a study of blood T cell repertoires in COVID-19. TCRdb's table, derived via immunoSEQ multiplex PCR, lists solely in-frame clones and lacks some. The sample includes 150,000 or so clones, roughly 87% of them seen just once. Specimen: PBMCs or T cells enriched from blood (not recorded which). The receptors here all came from a woman between 35 and 50 years old who had been exposed to COVID-19.

The chain carries TRBV19 and TRBJ2-7, with 11 nucleotides matching TRBD2. The CDR3 loop spans 15 amino acids. Germline trimming cut 6 bases from V and 4 bases from J; bases unmatched to any gene: 8. CDR1 and CDR2 (germline): LNHDA, SQIVND (reference sequence). The CDR3 reads CASRQTSGSQYEQYF. The CDR3 bases are TGTGCCAGTAGACAAACTAGCGGGAGTCAGTACGAGCAGTACTTC.

The chain carries TRBV9 and TRBJ2-2; 14 bases map to TRBD2. This CDR3 contains 19 residues. Trimming cost V 1 base and J 1 base; bases outside gene matches: 6. Per the germline V gene, CDR1 is SGDLS and CDR2 is YYNGEE. The CDR3 bases are TGTGCCAGCAGCGTAAGCGTGGGACTAGCGGGAGAGAACACCGGGGAGCTGTTTTTT. Its protein product is CASSVSVGLAGENTGELFF. The full variable domain, rest sourced from reference TRBV9 and TRBJ2-2, is DSGVTQTPKHLITATGQRVTLRCSPRSGDLSVYWYQQSLDQGLQFLIQYYNGEERAKGNILERFSAQQFPDLHSELNLSSLELGDSALYFCASSVSVGLAGENTGELFFGEGSRLTVL.

The chain joins TRBV9 to TRBJ2-2; a possible D gene is TRBD1 (6 bases). The CDR3 is 14 amino acids. The germline V and J ends were trimmed by 0 bases and 5 bases, with 8 bases remaining between them. Germline CDR1 SGDLS, CDR2 YYNGEE. DNA for the CDR3: TGTGCCAGCAGCGTAGACAGGGCTACCGGGGAGCTGTTTTTT. Its translation: CASSVDRATGELFF.

The rearrangement joins TRBV2 to TRBJ2-1; TRBD1 agrees at 11 bases. Germline CDR1 SNHLY, CDR2 FYNNEI. The CDR3 has 13 amino acids. V was clipped by 6 bases and J by 9 bases; unmatched bases: 4. Here the CDR3 reads CASSVGTGGEQFF. The CDR3 bases are TGTGCCAGCAGCGTCGGGACAGGGGGTGAGCAGTTCTTC.

The chain recombines TRBV7-9 with TRBJ1-1; D is uncertain. CDR3 size: 12 residues. V lost 5 bases to trimming and J lost 7 bases, with 11 bases between them. CDR1 is SEHNR, CDR2 FQNEAQ, per germline (reference sequence). The CDR3 DNA sequence: TGTGCCAGCAGCCCCACAGTACGTGAAGCTTTCTTT. This gives the protein CASSPTVREAFF.

This rearrangement joins TRBV27 to TRBJ2-2; 9 bases line up with TRBD1. There are 15 residues in the CDR3. The germline V gene encodes CDR1 MNHEY and CDR2 SMNVEV (reference sequence). V lost 2 bases, J lost 7 bases, and 5 bases stayed unmatched. In nucleotides, the CDR3 is TGTGCCAGCAGTTTAAGACAGGGGGGTGTCGGGGAGCTGTTTTTT. This codes for CASSLRQGGVGELFF.

The chain combines TRBV7-2 with TRBJ2-7; D possibly corresponds to TRBD2 (5 bases). CDR3 length: 13 residues. Trimming took 5 bases from V and 1 from J, leaving 9 bases between them. The germline gives CDR1 SGHTA, CDR2 FQGNSA. The CDR3: CASSPGGSYEQYF. The CDR3 coding sequence is TGTGCCAGCAGCCCTGGCGGGTCCTACGAGCAGTACTTC.

This clone was observed once. The chain combines TRBV9 with TRBJ2-7; 10 nucleotides line up with TRBD2. CDR3 length: 17 residues. V shed 3 bases and J 6 bases; nucleotides not matched to a gene: 15. Germline CDR1 is SGDLS and CDR2 is YYNGEE. The CDR3 reads CASSGTWSGGAPAEQYF. The CDR3 DNA is TGTGCCAGCAGCGGGACCTGGAGCGGGGGGGCCCCGGCCGAGCAGTACTTC.

This chain joins TRBV10-1 and TRBJ1-2; TRBD1 agrees at 9 bases. Per the germline V gene, CDR1 is WNHNN and CDR2 is SYGVQD (reference sequence). The CDR3 extends over 14 amino acids. The ends lost 10 bases at V and 8 bases at J; junction bases unmatched: 14. The CDR3 bases are TGCGCCACATACAGGGGGCGCAGGGAAGGGGGCTACACCTTC. Translating gives CATYRGRREGGYTF.

The genes are TRBV7-3 and TRBJ2-1; 9 positions match TRBD1. The V segment lost 2 bases and the J segment 2 bases; nucleotides outside the gene matches: 1. The CDR3 has 15 amino acids. CDR1 is SGHTA, CDR2 FQGTGA, per germline. CDR3 loop: CASSLGTGTYNEQFF. For the CDR3, the DNA is TGTGCCAGCAGCTTAGGGACAGGGACCTACAATGAGCAGTTCTTC.

This clone has just a few counts. The chain links TRBV12-3 or TRBV12-4 to TRBJ2-1, with D possibly TRBD2 on 6 matching bases. The CDR3 sequence is 13 residues long. Deletions cut 6 bases from V and 10 bases from J, with 16 bases between. In nucleotides, the CDR3 is TGTGCCAGCAGAAGTAGGGACTTCCTAGAGCAGTTCTTC. Translating gives CASRSRDFLEQFF.

The chain uses TRBV7-2 and TRBJ2-2, with D maybe TRBD1 (6 bases). This CDR3 has 17 residues. The germline V gene encodes CDR1 SGHTA and CDR2 FQGNSA. V dropped 2 bases and J dropped 0 bases, with 13 bases sitting between them. For the CDR3, the DNA is TGTGCCAGCAGCTTATCACTGGGACATCCGAACACCGGGGAGCTGTTTTTT. Its protein product is CASSLSLGHPNTGELFF.

Points on this clone: Other DNA sequences of this sample code for an identical CDR3. The gene calls are TRBV20-1 and TRBJ1-2, with a possible D match to TRBD1 (5 bases). Deletions cut 2 bases from V and 8 bases from J, with 9 bases between. There are 11 residues in the CDR3. The germline CDR1 and CDR2 sequences are DFQATT and SNEGSKA (reference sequence). The CDR3 coding sequence is TGCAGTGCTAGACAGGGTGCGGGCTACACCTTC. Protein product: CSARQGAGYTF.

The rearrangement links TRBV7-9 to TRBJ1-1; tentative D call: TRBD1 (6 bases). The V gene's germline CDR1 is SEHNR and CDR2 FQNEAQ (reference sequence). Trimming took 5 bases from V and 5 from J, leaving 15 bases between them. The CDR3 runs to 14 residues. CDR3: CASSPDSQGTEAFF. The DNA for the CDR3 is TGTGCCAGCAGCCCGGACAGCCAAGGGACTGAAGCTTTCTTT.

In DNA, the CDR3 is TGCGCCAGCAGCCAACCAAGGGACAGACAAAACATTCAGTACTTC. Translation gives CASSQPRDRQNIQYF. This chain uses TRBV4-1 with TRBJ2-4; 7 bases fit TRBD1. The V gene's germline CDR1 is MGHRA and CDR2 YSYEKL. The CDR3 has 15 amino acids. Trimming at V came to 2 bases and at J to 5 bases, leaving 6 bases not matched to a gene.